The next 10 T cell receptor beta chains were all read from a single sample in a study of shared clonotypes between healthy human individuals. Clones were read by immunoSEQ multiplex PCR, and TCRdb kept only the in-frame ones, dropping some. The sample has nearly 1 million clones; over 75% are singletons. Source material: memory CD4+ T cells sorted from blood. The subset is: CD45RA-negative fraction. Receptors were obtained from a man in his late teens or twenties in good health.

The chain links TRBV28 to TRBJ2-7; unclear D gene. The CDR3 spans 14 residues. V dropped 2 bases and J dropped 0 bases, with 8 bases sitting between them. Germline values: CDR1 MDHEN, CDR2 SYDVKM. The CDR3 loop reads CASSLPAPSYEQYF. CDR3 sequence (DNA): TGTGCCAGCAGTTTACCAGCTCCCTCCTACGAGCAGTACTTC.

This sequence joins TRBV10-2 and TRBJ2-1, with 7 bases fitting TRBD1. Losses at the gene ends were 2 bases for V and 6 bases for J; bases not matched to a gene: 7. The germline gives CDR1 WSHSY, CDR2 SAAADI. This CDR3 comprises 15 residues. The CDR3 bases are TGCGCCAGCAGTGAGGACTACAGGGGATTCAATGAGCAGTTCTTC. Translation gives CASSEDYRGFNEQFF.

The chain uses TRBV5-1 and TRBJ1-4; 9 nucleotides match TRBD1. The CDR3 is 13 residues long. V lost 3 bases and J lost 8; bases outside the gene matches: 2. Germline loops: CDR1 SGHRS, CDR2 YFSETQ. CDR3 sequence: CASSSGTGEKLFF. CDR3 in DNA: TGCGCCAGCAGCTCGGGGACAGGGGAAAAACTGTTTTTT.

The gene calls are TRBV21-1 and TRBJ1-1; the table's D call, TRBD1, has no DNA check behind it. TRBV21-1 is assigned pseudogene status. The length of the CDR3 is 16 residues. Here the CDR3 reads CASSKEQAGHHTEAFF. CDR3 sequence (DNA): TGTGCCAGCAGCAAAGAACAGGCAGGGCATCACACTGAAGCTTTCTTT.

As for this clone: Other DNA sequences in the sample encode the same CDR3. This chain uses TRBV11-2 with TRBJ1-2, with 9 bases identical to TRBD1. The CDR3 sequence is 14 residues long. V dropped 5 bases and J dropped 4; count of bases not matched to a gene: 5. Germline assignment: CDR1 SGHAT and CDR2 FQNNGV. The CDR3 loop reads CASSPGTGPYGYTF. The CDR3 bases are TGTGCCAGCAGCCCAGGGACAGGGCCCTATGGCTACACCTTC.

The chain combines TRBV28 with TRBJ1-3; 9 positions match TRBD1. There are 18 residues in the CDR3. Germline loops: CDR1 MDHEN, CDR2 SYDVKM. V dropped 8 bases and J dropped 0; count of bases not matched to a gene: 14. CDR3 protein: CASLPGTGKGVSGNTIYF. The CDR3 DNA reads TGTGCCAGCCTACCCGGGACAGGGAAGGGGGTCTCTGGAAACACCATATATTTT.

The gene calls are TRBV7-2 and TRBJ2-7; D possibly corresponds to TRBD2 (6 bases). Germline CDR1 is SGHTA and CDR2 is FQGNSA. The CDR3 contains 13 residues. V was pared by 1 base and J by 7 bases, with 11 bases between. The DNA of the CDR3 is TGTGCCAGCAGCTTAGTACTAGCCAAGGAGCAGTACTTC. Amino acid sequence: CASSLVLAKEQYF.

This clone has only a few counts. J is TRBJ2-3 and V is TRBV5-4; no clear D. V was clipped by 4 bases and J by 5 bases, with 8 bases between them. The germline V gene encodes CDR1 SGHNT and CDR2 YYREEE (reference sequence). The CDR3 covers 12 residues. CDR3 DNA: TGTGCCAGCAGCACGCCTGGAGATACGCAGTATTTT. Its translation: CASSTPGDTQYF.

V is TRBV4-1 and J is TRBJ2-2; D might be TRBD1 (5 bases). V lost 4 bases and J lost 0, with 12 bases in between. This CDR3 is 16 amino acids long. Germline-derived CDR1 and CDR2 are MGHRA and YSYEKL. This chain's CDR3 is CASSPQGHTNTGELFF. CDR3 nucleotide sequence: TGCGCCAGCAGCCCCCAAGGACATACGAACACCGGGGAGCTGTTTTTT.

The chain employs TRBV30 and TRBJ1-5; D gene unclear. The germline gives CDR1 GTSNPN, CDR2 SVGIG (reference sequence). Trimming shortened V by 5 bases and J by 2 bases, and 7 bases separated the two germline ends. The CDR3 consists of 12 residues. CDR3 in DNA: TGTGCCTGGGGCCGGGGCAATCAGCCCCAGCATTTT. Translated, it gives CAWGRGNQPQHF.